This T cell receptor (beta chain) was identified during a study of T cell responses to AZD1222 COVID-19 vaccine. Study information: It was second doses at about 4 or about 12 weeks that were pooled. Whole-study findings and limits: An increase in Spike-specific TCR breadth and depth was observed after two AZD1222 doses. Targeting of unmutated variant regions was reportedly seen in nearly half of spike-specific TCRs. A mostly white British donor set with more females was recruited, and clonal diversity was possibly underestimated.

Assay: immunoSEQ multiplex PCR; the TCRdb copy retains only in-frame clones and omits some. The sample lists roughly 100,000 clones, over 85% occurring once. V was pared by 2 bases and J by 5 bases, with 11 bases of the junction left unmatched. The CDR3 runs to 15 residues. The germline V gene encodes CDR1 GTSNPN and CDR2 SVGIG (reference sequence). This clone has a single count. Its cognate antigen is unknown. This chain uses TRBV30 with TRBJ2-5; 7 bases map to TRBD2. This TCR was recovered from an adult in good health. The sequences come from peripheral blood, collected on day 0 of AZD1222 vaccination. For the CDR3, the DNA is TGTGCCTGGAGTTACCCGACGACTAGCAGGGAGACCCAGTACTTC. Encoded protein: CAWSYPTTSRETQYF.